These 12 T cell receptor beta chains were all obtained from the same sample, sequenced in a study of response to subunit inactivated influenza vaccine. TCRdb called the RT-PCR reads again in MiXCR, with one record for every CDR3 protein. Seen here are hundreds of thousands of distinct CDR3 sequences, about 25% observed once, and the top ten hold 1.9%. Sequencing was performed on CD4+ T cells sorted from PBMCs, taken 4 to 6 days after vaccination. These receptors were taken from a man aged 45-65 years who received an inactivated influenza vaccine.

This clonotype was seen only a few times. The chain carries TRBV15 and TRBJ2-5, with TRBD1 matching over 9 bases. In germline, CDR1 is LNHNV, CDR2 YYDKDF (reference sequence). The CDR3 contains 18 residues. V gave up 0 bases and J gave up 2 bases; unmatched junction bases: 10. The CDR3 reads CATSRDFSTGGPQETQYF. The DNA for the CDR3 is TGTGCCACCAGCAGAGATTTTTCGACAGGGGGGCCTCAAGAGACCCAGTACTTC.

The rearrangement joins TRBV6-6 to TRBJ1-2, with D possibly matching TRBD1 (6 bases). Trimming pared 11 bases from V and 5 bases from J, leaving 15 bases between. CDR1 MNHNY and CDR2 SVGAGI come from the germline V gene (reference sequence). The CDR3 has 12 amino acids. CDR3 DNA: TGTGCCGGGTGGGGGCAAGGGTATGGCTACACCTTC. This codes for CAGWGQGYGYTF.

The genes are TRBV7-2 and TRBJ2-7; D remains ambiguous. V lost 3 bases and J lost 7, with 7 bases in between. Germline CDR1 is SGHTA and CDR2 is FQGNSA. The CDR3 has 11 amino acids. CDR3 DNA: TGTGCCAGCAGCTTTGCACAGGAGCAGTACTTC. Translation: CASSFAQEQYF.

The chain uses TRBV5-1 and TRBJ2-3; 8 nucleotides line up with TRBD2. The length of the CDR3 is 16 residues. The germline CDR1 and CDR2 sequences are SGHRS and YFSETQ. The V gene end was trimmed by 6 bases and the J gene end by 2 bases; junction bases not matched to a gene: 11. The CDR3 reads CASNPTRGGNTDTQYF. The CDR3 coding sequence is TGCGCCAGCAACCCAACCCGGGGGGGAAACACAGATACGCAGTATTTT. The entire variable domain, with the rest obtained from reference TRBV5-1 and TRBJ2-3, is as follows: KAGVTQTPRYLIKTRGQQVTLSCSPISGHRSVSWYQQTPGQGLQFLFEYFSETQRNKGNFPGRFSGRQFSNSRSEMNVSTLELGDSALYLCASNPTRGGNTDTQYFGPGTRLTVL.

In DNA, the CDR3 is TGTGCCAGCAGTTCGGGACATGGCTACACCTTC. Translated: CASSSGHGYTF. J is TRBJ1-2 and V is TRBV6-5, with a possible D match to TRBD1 (5 bases). CDR3 length: 11 amino acids. Per germline, CDR1 MNHEY and CDR2 SVGAGI. Trimming stripped 4 bases from V and 6 bases from J, with 6 bases between.

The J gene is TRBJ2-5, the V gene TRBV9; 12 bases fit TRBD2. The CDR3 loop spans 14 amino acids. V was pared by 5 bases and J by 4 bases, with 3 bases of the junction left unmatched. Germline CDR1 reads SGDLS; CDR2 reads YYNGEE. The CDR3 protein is CASSSTSGGETQYF. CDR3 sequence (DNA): TGTGCCAGCAGTTCGACTAGCGGGGGAGAGACCCAGTACTTC.

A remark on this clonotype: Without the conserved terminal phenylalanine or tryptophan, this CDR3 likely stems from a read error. CDR3 bases: TGCGCCAGCAGCTTGGTTACAGGTAGCTCCTACAATGAGCAGTTCCTC. This translates into CASSLVTGSSYNEQFL. The chain combines TRBV5-1 with TRBJ2-1, with D perhaps matching TRBD1 (5 bases). The CDR3 sequence is 16 residues long. CDR1 SGHRS and CDR2 YFSETQ come from the germline V gene. V was trimmed by 0 bases and J by 0 bases, leaving 10 bases between them.

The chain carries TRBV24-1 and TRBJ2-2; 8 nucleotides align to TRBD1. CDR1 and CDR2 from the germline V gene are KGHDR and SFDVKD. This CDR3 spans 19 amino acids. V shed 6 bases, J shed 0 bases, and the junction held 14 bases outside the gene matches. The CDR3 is CATSRRGTGDNPNTGELFF. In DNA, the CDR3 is TGTGCCACCAGTCGAAGGGGGACAGGCGATAACCCGAACACCGGGGAGCTGTTTTTT.

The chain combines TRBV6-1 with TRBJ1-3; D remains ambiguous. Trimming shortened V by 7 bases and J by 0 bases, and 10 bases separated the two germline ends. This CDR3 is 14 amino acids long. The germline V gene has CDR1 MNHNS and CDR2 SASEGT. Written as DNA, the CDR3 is TGTGCCAGCACTACGGCCTACTCTGGAAACACCATATATTTT. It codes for CASTTAYSGNTIYF.

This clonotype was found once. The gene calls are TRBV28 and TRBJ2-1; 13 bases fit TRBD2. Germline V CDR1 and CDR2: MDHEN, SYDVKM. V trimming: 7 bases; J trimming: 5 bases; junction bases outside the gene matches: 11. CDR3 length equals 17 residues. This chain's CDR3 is CASTHPGLAGLNNEQFF. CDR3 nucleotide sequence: TGTGCCAGCACCCACCCGGGACTAGCGGGACTCAACAATGAGCAGTTCTTC. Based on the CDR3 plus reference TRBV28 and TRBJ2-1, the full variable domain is DVKVTQSSRYLVKRTGEKVFLECVQDMDHENMFWYRQDPGLGLRLIYFSYDVKMKEKGDIPEGYSVSREKKERFSLILESASTNQTSMYLCASTHPGLAGLNNEQFFGPGTRLTVL.

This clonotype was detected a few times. The CDR3 protein is CASSPTESYEQYF. The CDR3 DNA reads TGTGCCAGCTCACCAACAGAGTCCTACGAGCAGTACTTC. This chain joins TRBV18 and TRBJ2-7; D uncertain. Trimming shortened V by 2 bases and J by 1 base, and 6 bases separated the two germline ends. CDR1 and CDR2 from the germline V gene are KGHSH and LQKENI. The CDR3 length is 13 residues.

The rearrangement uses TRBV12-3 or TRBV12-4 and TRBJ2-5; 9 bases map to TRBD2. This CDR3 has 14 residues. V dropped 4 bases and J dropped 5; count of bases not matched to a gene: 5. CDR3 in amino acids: CASSSHSGRETQYF. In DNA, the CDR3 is TGTGCCAGCAGTTCCCACAGCGGGAGGGAGACCCAGTACTTC.